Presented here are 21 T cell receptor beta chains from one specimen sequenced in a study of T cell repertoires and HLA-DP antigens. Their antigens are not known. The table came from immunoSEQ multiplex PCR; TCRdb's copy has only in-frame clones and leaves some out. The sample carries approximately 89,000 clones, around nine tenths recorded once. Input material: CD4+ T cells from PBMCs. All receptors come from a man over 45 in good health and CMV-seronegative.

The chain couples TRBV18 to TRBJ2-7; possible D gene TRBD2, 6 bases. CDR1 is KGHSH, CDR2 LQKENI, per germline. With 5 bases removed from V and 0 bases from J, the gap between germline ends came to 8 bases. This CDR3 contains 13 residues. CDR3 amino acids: CASSRDSSYEQYF. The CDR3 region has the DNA TGTGCCAGCTCAAGGGACTCCTCCTACGAGCAGTACTTC.

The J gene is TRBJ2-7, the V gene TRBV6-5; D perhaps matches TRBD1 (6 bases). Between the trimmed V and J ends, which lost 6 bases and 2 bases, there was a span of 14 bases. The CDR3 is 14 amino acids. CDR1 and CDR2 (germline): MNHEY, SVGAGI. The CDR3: CASSRQVSAYEQYF. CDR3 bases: TGTGCCAGCAGCCGACAGGTGAGTGCCTACGAGCAGTACTTC.

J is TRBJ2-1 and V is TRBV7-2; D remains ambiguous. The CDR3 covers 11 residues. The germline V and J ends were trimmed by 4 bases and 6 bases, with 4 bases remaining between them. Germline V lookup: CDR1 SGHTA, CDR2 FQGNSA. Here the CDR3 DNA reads TGTGCCAGCAGCTGGCTCAATGAGCAGTTCTTC. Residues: CASSWLNEQFF.

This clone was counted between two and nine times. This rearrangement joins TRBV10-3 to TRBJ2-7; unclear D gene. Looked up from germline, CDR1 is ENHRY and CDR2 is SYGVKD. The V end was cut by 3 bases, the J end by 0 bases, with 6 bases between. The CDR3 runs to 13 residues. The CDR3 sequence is CAISDQLSYEQYF. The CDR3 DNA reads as TGTGCCATCAGTGACCAACTCTCCTACGAGCAGTACTTC.

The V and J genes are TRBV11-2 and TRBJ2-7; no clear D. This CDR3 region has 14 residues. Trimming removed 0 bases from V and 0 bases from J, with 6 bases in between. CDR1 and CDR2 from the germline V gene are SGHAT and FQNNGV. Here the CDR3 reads CASSLDPNSYEQYF. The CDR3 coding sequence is TGTGCCAGCAGCTTAGATCCAAACTCCTACGAGCAGTACTTC.

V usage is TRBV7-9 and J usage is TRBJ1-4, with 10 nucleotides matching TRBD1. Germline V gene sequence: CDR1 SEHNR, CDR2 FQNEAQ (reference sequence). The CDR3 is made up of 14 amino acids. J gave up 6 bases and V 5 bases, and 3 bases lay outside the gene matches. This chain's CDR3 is CASSLGQGYEKLFF. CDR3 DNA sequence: TGTGCCAGCAGCCTGGGACAGGGGTATGAAAAACTGTTTTTT.

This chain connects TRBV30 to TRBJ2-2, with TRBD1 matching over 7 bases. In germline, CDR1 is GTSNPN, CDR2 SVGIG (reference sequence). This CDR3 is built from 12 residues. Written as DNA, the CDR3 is TGTGCGTTTACAGGGGACACCGGGGAGCTGTTTTTT. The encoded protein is CAFTGDTGELFF.

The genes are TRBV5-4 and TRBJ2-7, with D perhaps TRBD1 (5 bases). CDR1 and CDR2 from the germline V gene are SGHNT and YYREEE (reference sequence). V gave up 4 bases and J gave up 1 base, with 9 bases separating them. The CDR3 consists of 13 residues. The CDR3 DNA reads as TGTGCCAGCAGCCACAGGAGATCCTACGAGCAGTACTTC. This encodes CASSHRRSYEQYF.

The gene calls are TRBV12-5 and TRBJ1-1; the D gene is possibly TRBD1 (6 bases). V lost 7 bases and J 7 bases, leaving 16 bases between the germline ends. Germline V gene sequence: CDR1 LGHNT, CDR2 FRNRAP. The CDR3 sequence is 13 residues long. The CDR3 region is CASAAPQGGEAFF. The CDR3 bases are TGTGCTAGTGCCGCCCCACAGGGCGGTGAAGCTTTCTTT.

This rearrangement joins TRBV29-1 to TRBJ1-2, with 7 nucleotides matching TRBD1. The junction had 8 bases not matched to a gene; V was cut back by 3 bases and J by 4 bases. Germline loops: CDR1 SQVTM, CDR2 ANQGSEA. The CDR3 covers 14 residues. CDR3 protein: CSVDPMTGSYGYTF. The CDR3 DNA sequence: TGCAGCGTTGACCCGATGACAGGGAGCTATGGCTACACCTTC. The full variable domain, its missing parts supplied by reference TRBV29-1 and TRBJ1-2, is SAVISQKPSRDICQRGTSLTIQCQVDSQVTMMFWYRQQPGQSLTLIATANQGSEATYESGFVIDKFPISRPNLTFSTLTVSNMSPEDSSIYLCSVDPMTGSYGYTFGSGTRLTVV.

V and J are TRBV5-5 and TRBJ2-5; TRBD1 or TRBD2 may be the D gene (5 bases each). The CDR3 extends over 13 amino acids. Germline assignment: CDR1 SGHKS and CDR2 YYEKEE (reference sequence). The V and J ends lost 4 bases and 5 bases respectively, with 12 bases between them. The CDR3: CASSKGPVETQYF. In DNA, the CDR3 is TGTGCCAGCAGCAAGGGACCGGTGGAGACCCAGTACTTC.

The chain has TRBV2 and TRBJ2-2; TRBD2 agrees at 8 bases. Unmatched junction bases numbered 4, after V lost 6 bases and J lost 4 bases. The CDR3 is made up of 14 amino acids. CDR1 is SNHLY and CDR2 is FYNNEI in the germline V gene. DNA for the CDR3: TGTGCCAGCAGCGGGGGGGCCAGCACCGGGGAGCTGTTTTTT. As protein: CASSGGASTGELFF.

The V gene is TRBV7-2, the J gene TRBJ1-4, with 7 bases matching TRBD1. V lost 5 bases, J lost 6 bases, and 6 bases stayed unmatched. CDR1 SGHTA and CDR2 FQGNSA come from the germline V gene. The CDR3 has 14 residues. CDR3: CASSLGTADEKLFF. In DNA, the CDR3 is TGTGCCAGCAGCCTCGGGACAGCGGATGAAAAACTGTTTTTT. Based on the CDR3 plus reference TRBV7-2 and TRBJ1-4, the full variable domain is GAGVSQSPSNKVTEKGKDVELRCDPISGHTALYWYRQSLGQGLEFLIYFQGNSAPDKSGLPSDRFSAERTGGSVSTLTIQRTQQEDSAVYLCASSLGTADEKLFFGSGTQLSVL.

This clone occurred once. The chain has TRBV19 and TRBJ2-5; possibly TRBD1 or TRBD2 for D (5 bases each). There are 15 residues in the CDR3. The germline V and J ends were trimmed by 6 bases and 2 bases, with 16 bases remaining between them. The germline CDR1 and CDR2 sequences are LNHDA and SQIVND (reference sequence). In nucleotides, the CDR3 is TGTGCCAGTAGCCCGGGGCAGGGCCCACAAGAGACCCAGTACTTC. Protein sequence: CASSPGQGPQETQYF.

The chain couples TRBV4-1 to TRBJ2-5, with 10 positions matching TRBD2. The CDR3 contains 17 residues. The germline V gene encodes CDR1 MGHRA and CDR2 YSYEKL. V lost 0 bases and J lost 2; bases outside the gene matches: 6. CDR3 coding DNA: TGCGCCAGCAGCCAAGACAGTAGCGGGGGGATTCAAGAGACCCAGTACTTC. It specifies CASSQDSSGGIQETQYF.

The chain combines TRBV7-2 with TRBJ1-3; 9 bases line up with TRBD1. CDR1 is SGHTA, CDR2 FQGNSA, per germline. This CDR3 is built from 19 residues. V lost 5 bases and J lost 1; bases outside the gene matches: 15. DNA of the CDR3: TGTGCCAGCAGCCGACTAGGACAGGGGCAGTGGTCTTCTGGAAACACCATATATTTT. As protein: CASSRLGQGQWSSGNTIYF.

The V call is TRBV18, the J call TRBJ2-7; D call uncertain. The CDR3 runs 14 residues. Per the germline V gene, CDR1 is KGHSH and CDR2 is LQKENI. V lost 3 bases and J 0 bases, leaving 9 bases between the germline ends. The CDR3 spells CASSPQTASYEQYF. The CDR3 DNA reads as TGTGCCAGCTCACCTCAGACGGCCTCCTACGAGCAGTACTTC.

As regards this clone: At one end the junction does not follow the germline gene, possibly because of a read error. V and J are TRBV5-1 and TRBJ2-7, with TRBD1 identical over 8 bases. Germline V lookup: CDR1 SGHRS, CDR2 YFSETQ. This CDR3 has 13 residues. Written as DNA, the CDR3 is TGCGCCAGCAGCCGGACAGGGTCCTCCGAGCAGTACTTC. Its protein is CASSRTGSSEQYF.

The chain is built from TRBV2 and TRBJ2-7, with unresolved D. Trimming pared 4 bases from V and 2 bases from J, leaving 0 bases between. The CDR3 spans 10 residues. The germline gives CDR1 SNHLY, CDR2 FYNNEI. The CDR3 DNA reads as TGTGCCAGCAGTGCCTACGAGCAGTACTTC. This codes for CASSAYEQYF. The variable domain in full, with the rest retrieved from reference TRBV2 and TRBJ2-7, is EPEVTQTPSHQVTQMGQEVILRCVPISNHLYFYWYRQILGQKVEFLVSFYNNEISEKSEIFDDQFSVERPDGSNFTLKIRSTKLEDSAMYFCASSAYEQYFGPGTRLTVT.

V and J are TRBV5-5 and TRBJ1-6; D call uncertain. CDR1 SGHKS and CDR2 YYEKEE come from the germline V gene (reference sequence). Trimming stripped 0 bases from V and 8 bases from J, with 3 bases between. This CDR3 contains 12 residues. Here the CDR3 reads CASSLGDSPLHF. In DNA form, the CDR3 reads TGTGCCAGCAGCTTGGGGGATTCACCCCTCCACTTT.

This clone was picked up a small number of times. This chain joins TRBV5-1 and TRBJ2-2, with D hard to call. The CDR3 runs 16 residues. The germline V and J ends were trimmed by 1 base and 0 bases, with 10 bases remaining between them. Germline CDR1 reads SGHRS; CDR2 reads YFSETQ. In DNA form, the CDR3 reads TGCGCCAGCAGCTTGTTAGGGCAGACGAACACCGGGGAGCTGTTTTTT. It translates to CASSLLGQTNTGELFF.